This T cell receptor (beta chain) was sequenced during a study of T cells in localized non-small cell lung cancer. Study-wide results and limits: Appearances in adjacent lung were noted for a median 57 of the top 100 tumor clones.

Repertoires were generated with immunoSEQ multiplex PCR, while TCRdb's copy carries only in-frame clones and drops some. The table lists about 20,000 clones, 88% of them singletons, with 22% in the top ten. Concerning this clone itself: Its antigen remains unknown.

Germline CDR1 is KGHSH and CDR2 is LQKENI. V lost 6 bases to trimming and J lost 4 bases; unmatched junction nucleotides: 6. This CDR3 region has 15 residues. The V call is TRBV18, the J call TRBJ2-1; 10 positions match TRBD2. The clonotype originates from a man between 40 and 69 years old with stage II squamous cell lung carcinoma. Sequencing used PBMCs, obtained before any cancer treatment. The CDR3 DNA reads TGTGCCAGCTCGCCAGGACTAGCGGAATACAATGAGCAGTTCTTC. Translating it yields CASSPGLAEYNEQFF.